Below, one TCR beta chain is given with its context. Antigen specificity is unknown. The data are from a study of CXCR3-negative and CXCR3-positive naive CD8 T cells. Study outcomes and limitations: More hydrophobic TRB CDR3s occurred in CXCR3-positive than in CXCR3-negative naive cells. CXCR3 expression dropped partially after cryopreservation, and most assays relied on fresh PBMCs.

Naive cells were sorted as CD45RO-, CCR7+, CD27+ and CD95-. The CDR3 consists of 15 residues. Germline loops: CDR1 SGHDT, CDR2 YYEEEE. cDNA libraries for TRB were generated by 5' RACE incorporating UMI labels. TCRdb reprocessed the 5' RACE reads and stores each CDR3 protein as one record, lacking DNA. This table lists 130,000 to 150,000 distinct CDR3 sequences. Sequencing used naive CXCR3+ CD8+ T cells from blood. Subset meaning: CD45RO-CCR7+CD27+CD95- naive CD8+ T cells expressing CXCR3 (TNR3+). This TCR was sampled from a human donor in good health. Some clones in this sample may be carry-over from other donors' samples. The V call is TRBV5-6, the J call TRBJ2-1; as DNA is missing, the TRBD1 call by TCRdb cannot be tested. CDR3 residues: CASSLIRGRNNEQFF.